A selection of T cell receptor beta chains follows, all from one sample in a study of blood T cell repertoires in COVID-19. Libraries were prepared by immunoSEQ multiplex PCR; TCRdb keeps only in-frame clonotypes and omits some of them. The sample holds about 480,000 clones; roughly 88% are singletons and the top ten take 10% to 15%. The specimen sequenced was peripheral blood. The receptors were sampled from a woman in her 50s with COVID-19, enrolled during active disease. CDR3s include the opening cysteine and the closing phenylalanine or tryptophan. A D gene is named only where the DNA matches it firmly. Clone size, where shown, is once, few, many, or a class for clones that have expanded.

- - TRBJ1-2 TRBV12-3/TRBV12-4 CASRGRGYGYTF TGTGCCAGCAGGGGCAGGGGCTATGGCTACACCTTC
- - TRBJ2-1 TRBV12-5 CASAIDTVPYNEQFF TGTGCTAGTGCCATCGATACTGTGCCCTACAATGAGCAGTTCTTC
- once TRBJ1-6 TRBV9 CASSVGEGSRSPLHF TGTGCCAGCAGCGTAGGTGAGGGAAGCAGATCACCCCTCCACTTT
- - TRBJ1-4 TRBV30 CAWSVGGSGRGEKLFF TGTGCCTGGAGTGTTGGAGGTTCTGGGAGGGGTGAAAAACTGTTTTTT
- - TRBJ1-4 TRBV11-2 CASSRNPRAAANEKLFF TGTGCCAGCAGCCGTAACCCACGGGCAGCGGCTAATGAAAAACTGTTTTTT
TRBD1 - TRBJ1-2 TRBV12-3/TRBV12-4 CASSLGQEAGYTF TGTGCCAGCAGTTTGGGACAGGAGGCTGGCTACACCTTC
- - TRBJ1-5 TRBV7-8 CASSLNGWNQPQHF TGTGCCAGCAGCTTAAATGGCTGGAATCAGCCCCAGCATTTT
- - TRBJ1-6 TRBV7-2 CASSPLVRGSPLHF TGTGCCAGCAGCCCCTTAGTTCGAGGTTCACCCCTCCACTTT
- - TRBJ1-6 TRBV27 CASSPAGVNSPLHF TGTGCCAGCAGCCCCGCCGGGGTGAATTCACCCCTCCACTTT
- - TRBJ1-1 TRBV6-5 CASNGGQGAFF TGTGCCAGCAACGGCGGACAAGGAGCTTTCTTT
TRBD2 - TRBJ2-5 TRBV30 CAWSRSGGETQYF TGTGCCTGGAGTCGTTCGGGGGGAGAGACCCAGTACTTC
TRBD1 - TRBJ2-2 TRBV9 CASSAPIISGTGNTGELFF TGTGCCAGCAGCGCCCCAATAATCTCCGGGACAGGAAACACCGGGGAGCTGTTTTTT
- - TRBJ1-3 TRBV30 CAWRSAGSSGNTIYF TGTGCCTGGAGATCTGCAGGTTCCTCTGGAAACACCATATATTTT
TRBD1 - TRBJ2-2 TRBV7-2 CASSPRQGFIPGELFF TGTGCCAGCAGCCCGCGACAGGGGTTTATCCCCGGGGAGCTGTTTTTT
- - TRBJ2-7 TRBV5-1 CASSLESAAPYEQYF TGCGCCAGCAGCTTGGAATCAGCGGCGCCCTACGAGCAGTACTTC
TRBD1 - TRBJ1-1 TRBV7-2 CASSVPGTGLTEAFF TGTGCCAGCAGCGTACCCGGGACAGGGCTAACTGAAGCTTTCTTT
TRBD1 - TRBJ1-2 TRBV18 CASSPTGNYGYTF TGTGCCAGCTCGCCGACAGGGAACTATGGCTACACCTTC
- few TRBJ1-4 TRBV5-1 CASSLNPAGGGNEKLFF TGCGCCAGCAGCTTGAACCCCGCCGGGGGTGGTAATGAAAAACTGTTTTTT
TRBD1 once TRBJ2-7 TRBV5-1 CASSLMTGGGGEQYF TGCGCCAGCAGCTTAATGACAGGGGGCGGTGGGGAGCAGTACTTC
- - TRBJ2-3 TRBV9 CASSVAGVKDTQYF TGTGCCAGCAGCGTAGCAGGGGTTAAAGATACGCAGTATTTT
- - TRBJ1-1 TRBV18 CASSPPSVSNTEAFF TGTGCCAGCTCACCACCCTCAGTGTCTAACACTGAAGCTTTCTTT
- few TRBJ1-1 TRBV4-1 CASSQDVQEGDAFF TGCGCCAGCAGCCAAGATGTACAGGAGGGAGACGCTTTCTTT
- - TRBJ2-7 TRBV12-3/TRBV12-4 CASSRDNYEQYF TGTGCCAGCAGTCGGGATAACTACGAGCAGTACTTC
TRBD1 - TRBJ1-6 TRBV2 CASSPGQSSYNSPLHF TGTGCCAGCAGTCCGGGACAGAGCTCCTATAATTCACCCCTCCACTTT
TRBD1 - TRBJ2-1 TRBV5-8 CASSRIGTGSYNEQFF TGTGCCAGCAGCCGTATTGGGACAGGGTCCTACAATGAGCAGTTCTTC
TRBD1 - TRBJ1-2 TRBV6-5 CASSPPGQGGGYTF TGTGCCAGCAGCCCCCCGGGACAGGGGGGTGGCTACACCTTC
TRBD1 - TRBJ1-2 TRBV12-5 CASGLVDRGHVGYTF TGTGCTAGTGGTTTGGTCGACAGGGGGCACGTTGGCTACACCTTC